This T cell receptor beta chain stems from a study of cytomegalovirus exposure and HLA in healthy donors. Study information: A later analysis reported the same platform for the roughly 110 validation repertoires and the 666 first-cohort repertoires.

TCRdb's table, derived via immunoSEQ multiplex PCR, lists solely in-frame clones and lacks some. The sample includes some 130,000 clones, around 80% of them seen just once. Study results and caveats: 150 to 200 TCR beta chains were listed as cytomegalovirus-associated.

This clone was seen a handful of times. Its antigen is unidentified. The donors were part of the validation cohort of fewer than 150 subjects. That cohort was separate from the first cohort, which comprised 500 to 700 subjects. Germline CDR1 SEHNR, CDR2 FQNEAQ (reference sequence). The CDR3 has 15 residues. V was clipped by 5 bases and J by 1 base, with 14 bases between them. This TCR was recovered from a young man in good health and CMV-seropositive. The chain combines TRBV7-9 with TRBJ1-1; D is possibly TRBD1 (6 bases). Source material: PBMCs. CDR3 bases: TGTGCCAGCAGCCCTCGGGGGGCCCGGAACACTGAAGCTTTCTTT. This sequence encodes CASSPRGARNTEAFF.